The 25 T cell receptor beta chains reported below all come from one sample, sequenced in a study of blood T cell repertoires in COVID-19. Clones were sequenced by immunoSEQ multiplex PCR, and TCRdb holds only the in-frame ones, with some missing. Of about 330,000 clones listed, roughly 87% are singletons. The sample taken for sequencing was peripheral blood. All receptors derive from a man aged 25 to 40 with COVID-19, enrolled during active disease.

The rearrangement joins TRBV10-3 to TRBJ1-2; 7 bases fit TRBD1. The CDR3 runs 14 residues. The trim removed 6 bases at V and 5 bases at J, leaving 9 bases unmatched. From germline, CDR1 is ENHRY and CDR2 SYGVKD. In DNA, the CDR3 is TGTGCCATCAGGCAAACAGGGGCGGGGTATGGCTACACCTTC. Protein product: CAIRQTGAGYGYTF.

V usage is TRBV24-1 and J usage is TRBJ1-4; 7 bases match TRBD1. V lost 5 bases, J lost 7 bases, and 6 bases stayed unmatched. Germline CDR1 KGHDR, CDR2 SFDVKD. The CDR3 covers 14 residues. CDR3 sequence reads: CATSATTGFEKLFF. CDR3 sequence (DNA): TGTGCCACCAGTGCAACGACAGGGTTTGAAAAACTGTTTTTT.

Here the CDR3 DNA reads TGTGCCACCAGTTCTATAAGTGCGGATCAGCCCCAGCATTTT. Translating gives CATSSISADQPQHF. V is TRBV24-1 and J is TRBJ1-5; D not resolved. Deletions cut 6 bases from V and 5 bases from J, with 13 bases between. The CDR3 is 14 residues long. Germline values: CDR1 KGHDR, CDR2 SFDVKD.

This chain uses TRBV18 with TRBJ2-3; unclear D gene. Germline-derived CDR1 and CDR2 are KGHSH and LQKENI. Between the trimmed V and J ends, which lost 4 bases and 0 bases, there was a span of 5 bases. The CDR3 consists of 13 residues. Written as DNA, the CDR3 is TGTGCCAGCTCACTACTTAGCACAGATACGCAGTATTTT. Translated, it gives CASSLLSTDTQYF.

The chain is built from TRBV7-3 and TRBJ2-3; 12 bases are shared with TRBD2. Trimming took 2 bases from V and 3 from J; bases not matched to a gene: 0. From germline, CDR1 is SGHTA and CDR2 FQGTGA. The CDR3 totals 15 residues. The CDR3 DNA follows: TGTGCCAGCAGCTTACTAGCGGGGGGGACAGATACGCAGTATTTT. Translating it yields CASSLLAGGTDTQYF.

The CDR3 spells CASSQEGAGAVTGELFF. The CDR3 DNA reads as TGCGCCAGCAGCCAAGAAGGAGCGGGGGCCGTCACCGGGGAGCTGTTTTTT. This rearrangement joins TRBV4-3 to TRBJ2-2; 8 nucleotides line up with TRBD2. Unmatched junction bases numbered 7, after V lost 0 bases and J lost 4 bases. The CDR3 loop spans 17 amino acids. Per germline, CDR1 LGHNA and CDR2 YSLEER.

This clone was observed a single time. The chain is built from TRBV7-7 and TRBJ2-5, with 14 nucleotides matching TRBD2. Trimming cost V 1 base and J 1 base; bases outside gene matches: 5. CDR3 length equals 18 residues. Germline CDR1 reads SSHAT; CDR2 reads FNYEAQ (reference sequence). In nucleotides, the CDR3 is TGTGCCAGCAGCTTAGAGACTAGCGGGGGGGCAATCCAAGAGACCCAGTACTTC. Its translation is CASSLETSGGAIQETQYF.

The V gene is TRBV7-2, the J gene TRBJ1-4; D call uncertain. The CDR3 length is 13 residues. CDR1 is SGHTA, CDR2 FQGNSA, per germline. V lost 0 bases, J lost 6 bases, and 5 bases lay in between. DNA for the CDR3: TGTGCCAGCAGCTTAGCTGCAGATGAAAAACTGTTTTTT. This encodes CASSLAADEKLFF. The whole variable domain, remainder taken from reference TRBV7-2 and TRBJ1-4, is GAGVSQSPSNKVTEKGKDVELRCDPISGHTALYWYRQSLGQGLEFLIYFQGNSAPDKSGLPSDRFSAERTGGSVSTLTIQRTQQEDSAVYLCASSLAADEKLFFGSGTQLSVL.

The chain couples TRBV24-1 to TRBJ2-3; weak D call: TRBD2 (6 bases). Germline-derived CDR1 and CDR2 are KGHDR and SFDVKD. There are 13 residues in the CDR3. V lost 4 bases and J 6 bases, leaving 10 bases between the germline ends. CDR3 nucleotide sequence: TGTGCCACCAGTGAGACGCTAGCGGATACGCAGTATTTT. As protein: CATSETLADTQYF.

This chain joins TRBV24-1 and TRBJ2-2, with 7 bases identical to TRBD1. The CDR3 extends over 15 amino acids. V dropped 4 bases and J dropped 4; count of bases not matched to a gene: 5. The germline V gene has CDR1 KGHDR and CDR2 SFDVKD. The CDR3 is CATSEAGGRTGELFF. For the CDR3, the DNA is TGTGCCACCAGTGAGGCAGGGGGTCGCACCGGGGAGCTGTTTTTT.

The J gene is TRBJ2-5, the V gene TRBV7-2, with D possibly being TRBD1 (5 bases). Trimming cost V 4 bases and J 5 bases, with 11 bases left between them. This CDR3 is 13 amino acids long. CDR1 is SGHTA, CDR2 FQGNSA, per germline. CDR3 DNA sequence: TGTGCCAGCAGCTCCCAGGGTAGGGAGACCCAGTACTTC. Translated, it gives CASSSQGRETQYF.

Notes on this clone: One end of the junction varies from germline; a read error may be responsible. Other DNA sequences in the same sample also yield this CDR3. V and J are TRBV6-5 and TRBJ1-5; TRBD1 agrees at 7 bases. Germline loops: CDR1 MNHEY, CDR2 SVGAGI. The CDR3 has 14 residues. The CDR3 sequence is CASSTGQRYQPQHF. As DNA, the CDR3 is TGCGCCAGCAGTACGGGACAGCGGTATCAGCCCCAGCATTTT.

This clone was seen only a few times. The CDR3 DNA is TGTGCCAGCAGTTTACGGGAGACCCAGTACTTC. It is translated as CASSLRETQYF. The genes are TRBV6-5 and TRBJ2-5; no definite D call. The CDR3 is 11 amino acids. V was clipped by 4 bases and J by 5 bases, with 5 bases between them. The germline V gene has CDR1 MNHEY and CDR2 SVGAGI.

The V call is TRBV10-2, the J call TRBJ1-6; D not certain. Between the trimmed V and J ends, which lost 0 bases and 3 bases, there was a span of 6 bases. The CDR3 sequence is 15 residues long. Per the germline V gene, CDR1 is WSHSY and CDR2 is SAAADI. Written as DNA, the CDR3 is TGCGCCAGCAGTGAGTCACCGGGCTATAATTCACCCCTCCACTTT. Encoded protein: CASSESPGYNSPLHF.

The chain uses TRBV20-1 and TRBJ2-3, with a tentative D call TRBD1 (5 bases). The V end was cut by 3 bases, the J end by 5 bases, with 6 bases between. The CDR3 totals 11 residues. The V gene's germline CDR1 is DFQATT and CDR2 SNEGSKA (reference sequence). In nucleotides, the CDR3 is TGCAGTGCTAGCCAGGGAGATACGCAGTATTTT. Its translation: CSASQGDTQYF.

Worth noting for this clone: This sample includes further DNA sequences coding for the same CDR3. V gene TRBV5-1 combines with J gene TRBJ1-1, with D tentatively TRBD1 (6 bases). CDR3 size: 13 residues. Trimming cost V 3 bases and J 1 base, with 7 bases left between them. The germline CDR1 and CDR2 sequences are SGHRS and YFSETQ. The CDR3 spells CASSSQGNTEAFF. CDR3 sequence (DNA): TGCGCCAGCAGCTCACAGGGGAACACTGAAGCTTTCTTT. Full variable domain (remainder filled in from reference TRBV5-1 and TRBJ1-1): KAGVTQTPRYLIKTRGQQVTLSCSPISGHRSVSWYQQTPGQGLQFLFEYFSETQRNKGNFPGRFSGRQFSNSRSEMNVSTLELGDSALYLCASSSQGNTEAFFGQGTRLTVV.

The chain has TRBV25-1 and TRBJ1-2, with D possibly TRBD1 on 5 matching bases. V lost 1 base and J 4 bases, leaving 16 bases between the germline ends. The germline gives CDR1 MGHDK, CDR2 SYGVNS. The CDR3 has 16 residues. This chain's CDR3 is CASSESKTGGVYGYTF. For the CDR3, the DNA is TGTGCCAGCAGTGAATCGAAAACCGGGGGGGTCTATGGCTACACCTTC.

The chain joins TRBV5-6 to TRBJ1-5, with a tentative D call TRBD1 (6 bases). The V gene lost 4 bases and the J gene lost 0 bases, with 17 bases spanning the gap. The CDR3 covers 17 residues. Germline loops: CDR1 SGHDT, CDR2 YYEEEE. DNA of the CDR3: TGTGCCAGCAGCCGTGGGACATTAAGAAATAGCAATCAGCCCCAGCATTTT. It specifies CASSRGTLRNSNQPQHF.

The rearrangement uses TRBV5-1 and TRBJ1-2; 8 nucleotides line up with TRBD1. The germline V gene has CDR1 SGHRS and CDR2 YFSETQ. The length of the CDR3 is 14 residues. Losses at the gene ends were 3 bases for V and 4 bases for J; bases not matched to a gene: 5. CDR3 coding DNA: TGCGCCAGCAGCTGGGGCGGGACAGGCTATGGCTACACCTTC. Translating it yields CASSWGGTGYGYTF.

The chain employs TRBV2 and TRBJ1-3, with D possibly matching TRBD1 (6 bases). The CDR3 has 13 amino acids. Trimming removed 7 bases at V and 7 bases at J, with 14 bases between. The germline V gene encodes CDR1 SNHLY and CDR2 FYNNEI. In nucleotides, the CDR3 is TGTGCCAGCACTCCGACAGGCCACAACACCATATATTTT. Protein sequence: CASTPTGHNTIYF.

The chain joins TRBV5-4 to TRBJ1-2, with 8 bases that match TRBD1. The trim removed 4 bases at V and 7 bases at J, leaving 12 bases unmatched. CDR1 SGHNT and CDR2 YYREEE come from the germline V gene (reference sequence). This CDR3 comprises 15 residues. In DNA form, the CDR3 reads TGTGCCAGCAGCGGGACCGGGACAGGTCCTTTTGGCTACACCTTC. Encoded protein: CASSGTGTGPFGYTF.

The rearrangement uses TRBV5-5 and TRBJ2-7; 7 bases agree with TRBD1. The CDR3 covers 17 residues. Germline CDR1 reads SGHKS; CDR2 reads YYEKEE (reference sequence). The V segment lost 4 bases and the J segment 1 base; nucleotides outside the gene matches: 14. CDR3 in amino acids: CASSPGTERSGSYEQYF. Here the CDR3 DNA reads TGTGCCAGCAGCCCGGGGACAGAACGTAGTGGGTCCTACGAGCAGTACTTC.

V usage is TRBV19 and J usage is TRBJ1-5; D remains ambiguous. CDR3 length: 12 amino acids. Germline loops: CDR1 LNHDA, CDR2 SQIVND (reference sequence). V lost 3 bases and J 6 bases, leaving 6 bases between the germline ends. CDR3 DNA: TGTGCCAGTAGTATGTATCGTCAGCCCCAGCATTTT. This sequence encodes CASSMYRQPQHF. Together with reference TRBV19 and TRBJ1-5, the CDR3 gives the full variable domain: DGGITQSPKYLFRKEGQNVTLSCEQNLNHDAMYWYRQDPGQGLRLIYYSQIVNDFQKGDIAEGYSVSREKKESFPLTVTSAQKNPTAFYLCASSMYRQPQHFGDGTRLSIL.

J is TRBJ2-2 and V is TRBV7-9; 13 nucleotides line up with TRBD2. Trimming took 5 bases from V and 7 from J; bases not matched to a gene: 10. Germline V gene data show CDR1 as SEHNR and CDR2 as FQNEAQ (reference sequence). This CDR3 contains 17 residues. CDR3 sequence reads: CASSPTGLAGAGGELFF. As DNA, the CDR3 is TGTGCCAGCAGCCCAACTGGACTAGCGGGAGCCGGCGGGGAGCTGTTTTTT.

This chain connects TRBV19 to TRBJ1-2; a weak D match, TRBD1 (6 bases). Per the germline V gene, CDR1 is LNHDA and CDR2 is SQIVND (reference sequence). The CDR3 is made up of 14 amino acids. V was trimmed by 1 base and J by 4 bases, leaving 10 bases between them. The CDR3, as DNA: TGTGCCAGTAGTATAGGAGGGGGTGCCTATGGCTACACCTTC. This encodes CASSIGGGAYGYTF.